This T cell receptor (beta chain) was recorded in a study of T cell changes during pregnancy in multiple sclerosis. The CDR3 is 15 amino acids. V lost 2 bases and J lost 0, with 10 bases in between. Germline V lookup: CDR1 SGHRS, CDR2 YFSETQ. Sequencing was performed with immunoSEQ multiplex PCR; in TCRdb, only in-frame clones are kept and a portion is missing. The sample carries 40,000 or so clones, 89% recorded once. This clone appeared once. The chain carries TRBV5-1 and TRBJ2-3, with D possibly TRBD1 on 7 matching bases. The sequences come from CD4+ T cells from peripheral blood mononuclear cells, collected in the first trimester of pregnancy. This sequence was found in a female donor with multiple sclerosis, enrolled in a pregnancy study. CDR3 nucleotides: TGCGCCAGCAGCTTCGGGGGACAGAGCACAGATACGCAGTATTTT. Its translation is CASSFGGQSTDTQYF.